The clone carrying this T cell receptor beta chain shows up as medium-sized by frequency. Its specificity is not known. The method, 5' RACE with UMI labels, was used to prepare the TRB cDNA libraries. One entry per CDR3 protein, without DNA, is what TCRdb gives after re-calling the 5' RACE reads. The sample table includes about 5,000 distinct CDR3 sequences. The sorter processed each CD8+ T cell subset in triplicate at hundreds of thousands of cells apiece. Naive CD8+ T lymphocytes were specified as CD45RO-CCR7+CD27+CD95-. These data originate in a study of CXCR3-negative and CXCR3-positive naive CD8 T cells. The study's findings and limits: Much lower diversity was found in memory CD8+ cells, while both naive subsets had comparably high diversity. TRB CDR3 properties indicated TCR strength, while surface CD5 was similar across naive subsets.

This clonotype was obtained from a human donor in good health. Some clones in this sample may be carry-over from other donors' samples. The sequencing input was naive CXCR3- CD8+ T cells from blood. Noted subset: CD45RO-CCR7+CD27+CD95- naive CD8+ T cells lacking CXCR3 (TNR3-).

The CDR3 spells CSVALTGGTGYTF. The genes are TRBV29-1 and TRBJ1-2; TCRdb returns TRBD1, unconfirmable since there is no DNA. This CDR3 is built from 13 residues. Germline V CDR1 and CDR2: SQVTM, ANQGSEA.